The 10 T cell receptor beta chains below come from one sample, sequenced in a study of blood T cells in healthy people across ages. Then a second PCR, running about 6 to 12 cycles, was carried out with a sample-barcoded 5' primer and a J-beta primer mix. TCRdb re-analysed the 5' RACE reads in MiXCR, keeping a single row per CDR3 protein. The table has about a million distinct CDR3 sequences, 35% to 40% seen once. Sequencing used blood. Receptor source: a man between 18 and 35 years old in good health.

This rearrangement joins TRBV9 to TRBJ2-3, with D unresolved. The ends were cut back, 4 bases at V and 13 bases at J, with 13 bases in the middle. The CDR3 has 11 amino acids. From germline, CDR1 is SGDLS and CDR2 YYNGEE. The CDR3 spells CASSPRSEKYF. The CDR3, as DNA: TGTGCCAGCAGCCCGAGATCTGAGAAGTATTTT.

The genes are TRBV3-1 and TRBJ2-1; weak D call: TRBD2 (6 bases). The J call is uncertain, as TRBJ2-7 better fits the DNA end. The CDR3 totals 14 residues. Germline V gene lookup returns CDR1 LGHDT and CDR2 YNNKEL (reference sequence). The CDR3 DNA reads TGTGCCAGCAGCCAAGTTGGGGGGAGGAGTGAGCAGTACTTC. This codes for CASSQVGGRSEQYF.

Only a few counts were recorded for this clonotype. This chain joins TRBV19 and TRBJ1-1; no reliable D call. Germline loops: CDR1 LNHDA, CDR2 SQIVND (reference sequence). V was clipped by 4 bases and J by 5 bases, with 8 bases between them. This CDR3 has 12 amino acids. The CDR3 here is CASSTRRTEAFF. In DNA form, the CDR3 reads TGTGCCAGTAGTACCCGACGGACTGAAGCTTTCTTT.

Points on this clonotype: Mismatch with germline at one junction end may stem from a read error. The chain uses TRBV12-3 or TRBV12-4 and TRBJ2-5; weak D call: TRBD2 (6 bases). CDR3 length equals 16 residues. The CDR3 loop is CAGSLAVFEKQETQYF. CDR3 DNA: TGTGCCGGCAGTTTAGCGGTATTCGAAAAACAAGAGACCCAGTACTTC.

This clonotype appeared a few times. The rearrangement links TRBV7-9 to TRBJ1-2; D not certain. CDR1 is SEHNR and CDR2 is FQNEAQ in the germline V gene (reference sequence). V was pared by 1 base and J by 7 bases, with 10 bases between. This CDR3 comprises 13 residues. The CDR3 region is CASSLESAPGYTF. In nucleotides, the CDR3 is TGTGCCAGCAGCTTAGAATCCGCCCCTGGCTACACCTTC.

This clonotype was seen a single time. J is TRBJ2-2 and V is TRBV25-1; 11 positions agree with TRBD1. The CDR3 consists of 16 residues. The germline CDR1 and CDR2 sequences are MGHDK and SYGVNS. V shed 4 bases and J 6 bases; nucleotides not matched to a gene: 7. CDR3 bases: TGTGCCAGCAGTGGTCGGGACAGGGGGATACCCGGGGAGCTGTTTTTT. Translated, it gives CASSGRDRGIPGELFF.

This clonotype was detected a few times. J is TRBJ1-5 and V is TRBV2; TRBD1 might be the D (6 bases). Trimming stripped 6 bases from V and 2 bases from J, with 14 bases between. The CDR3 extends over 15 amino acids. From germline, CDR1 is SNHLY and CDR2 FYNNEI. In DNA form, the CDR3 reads TGTGCCAGCAGGGCACAGGGAGGGGGCAATCAGCCCCAGCATTTT. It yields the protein CASRAQGGGNQPQHF.

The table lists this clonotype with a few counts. For the CDR3, the DNA is TGTGCCAGCAGTTGGGGGGACTCTGGAAACACCATATATTTT. This sequence encodes CASSWGDSGNTIYF. The J gene is TRBJ1-3, the V gene TRBV6-6, with a weak D call TRBD1 (5 bases). This CDR3 has 14 residues. Germline-derived CDR1 and CDR2 are MNHNY and SVGAGI (reference sequence). Deletions cut 4 bases from V and 0 bases from J, with 7 bases between.

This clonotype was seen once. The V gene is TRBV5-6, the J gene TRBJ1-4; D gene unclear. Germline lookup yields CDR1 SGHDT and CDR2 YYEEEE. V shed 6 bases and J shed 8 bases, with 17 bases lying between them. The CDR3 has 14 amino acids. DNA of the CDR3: TGTGCCAGCACCTCTCAAGGGAGCTGGGAAAAACTGTTTTTT. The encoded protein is CASTSQGSWEKLFF.

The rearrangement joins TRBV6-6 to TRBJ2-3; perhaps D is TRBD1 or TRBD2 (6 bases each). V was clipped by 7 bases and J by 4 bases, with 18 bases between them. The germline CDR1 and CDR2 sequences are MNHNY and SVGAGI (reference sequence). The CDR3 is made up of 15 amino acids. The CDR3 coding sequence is TGTGCCAGCATGGGAGGTTGGGCAGGGGCAGATACGCAGTATTTT. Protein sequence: CASMGGWAGADTQYF.